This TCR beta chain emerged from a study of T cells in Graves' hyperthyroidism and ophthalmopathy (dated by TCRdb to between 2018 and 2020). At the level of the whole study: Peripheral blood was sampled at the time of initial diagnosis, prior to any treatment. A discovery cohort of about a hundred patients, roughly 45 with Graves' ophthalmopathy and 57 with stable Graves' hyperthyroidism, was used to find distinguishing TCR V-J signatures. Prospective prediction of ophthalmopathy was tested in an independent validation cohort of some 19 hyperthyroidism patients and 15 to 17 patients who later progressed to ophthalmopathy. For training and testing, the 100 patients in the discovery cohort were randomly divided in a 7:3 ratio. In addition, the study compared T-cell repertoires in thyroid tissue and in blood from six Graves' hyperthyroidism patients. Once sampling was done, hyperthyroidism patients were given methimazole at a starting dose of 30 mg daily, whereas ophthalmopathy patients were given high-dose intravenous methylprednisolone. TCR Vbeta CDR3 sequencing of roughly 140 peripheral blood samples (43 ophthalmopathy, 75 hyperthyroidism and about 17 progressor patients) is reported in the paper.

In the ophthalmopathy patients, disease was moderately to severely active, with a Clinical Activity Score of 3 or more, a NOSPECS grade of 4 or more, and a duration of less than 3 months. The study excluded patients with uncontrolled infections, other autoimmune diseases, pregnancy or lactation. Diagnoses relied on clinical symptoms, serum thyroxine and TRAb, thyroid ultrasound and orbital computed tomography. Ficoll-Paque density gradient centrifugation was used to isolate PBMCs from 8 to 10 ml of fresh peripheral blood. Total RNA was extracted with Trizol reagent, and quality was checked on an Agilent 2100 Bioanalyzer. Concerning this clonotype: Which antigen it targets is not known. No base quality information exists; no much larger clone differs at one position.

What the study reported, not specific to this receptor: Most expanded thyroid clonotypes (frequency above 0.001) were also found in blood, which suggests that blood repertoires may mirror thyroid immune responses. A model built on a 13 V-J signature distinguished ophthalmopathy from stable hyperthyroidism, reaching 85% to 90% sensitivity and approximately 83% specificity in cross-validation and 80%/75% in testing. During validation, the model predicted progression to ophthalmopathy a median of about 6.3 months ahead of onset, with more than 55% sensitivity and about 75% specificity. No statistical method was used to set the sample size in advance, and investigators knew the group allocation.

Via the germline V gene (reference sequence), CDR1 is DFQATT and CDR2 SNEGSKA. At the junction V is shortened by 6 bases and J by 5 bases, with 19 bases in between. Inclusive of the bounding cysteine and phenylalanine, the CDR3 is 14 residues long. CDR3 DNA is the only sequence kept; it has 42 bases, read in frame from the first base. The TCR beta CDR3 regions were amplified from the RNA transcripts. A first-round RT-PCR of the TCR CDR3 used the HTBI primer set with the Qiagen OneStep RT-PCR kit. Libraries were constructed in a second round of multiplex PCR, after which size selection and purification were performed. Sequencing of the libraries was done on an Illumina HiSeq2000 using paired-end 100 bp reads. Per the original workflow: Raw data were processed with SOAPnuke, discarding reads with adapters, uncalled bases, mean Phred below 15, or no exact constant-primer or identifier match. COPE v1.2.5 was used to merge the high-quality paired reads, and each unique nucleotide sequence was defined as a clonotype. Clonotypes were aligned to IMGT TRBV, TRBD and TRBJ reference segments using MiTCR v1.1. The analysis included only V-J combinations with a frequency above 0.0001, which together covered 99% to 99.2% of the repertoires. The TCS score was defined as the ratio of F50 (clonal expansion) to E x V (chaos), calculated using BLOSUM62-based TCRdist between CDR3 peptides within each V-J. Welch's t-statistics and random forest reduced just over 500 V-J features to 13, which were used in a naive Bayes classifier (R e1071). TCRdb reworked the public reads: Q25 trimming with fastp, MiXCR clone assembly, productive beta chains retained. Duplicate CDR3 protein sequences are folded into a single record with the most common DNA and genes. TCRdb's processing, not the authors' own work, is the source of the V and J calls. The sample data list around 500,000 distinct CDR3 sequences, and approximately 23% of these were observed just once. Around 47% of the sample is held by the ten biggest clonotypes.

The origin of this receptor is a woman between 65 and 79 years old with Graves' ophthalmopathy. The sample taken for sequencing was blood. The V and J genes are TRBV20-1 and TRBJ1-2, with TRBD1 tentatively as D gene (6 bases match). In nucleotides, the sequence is TGCAGTGCCCTAGGTTGGGGGCGCGGGTATGGCTACACCTTC. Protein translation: CSALGWGRGYGYTF.